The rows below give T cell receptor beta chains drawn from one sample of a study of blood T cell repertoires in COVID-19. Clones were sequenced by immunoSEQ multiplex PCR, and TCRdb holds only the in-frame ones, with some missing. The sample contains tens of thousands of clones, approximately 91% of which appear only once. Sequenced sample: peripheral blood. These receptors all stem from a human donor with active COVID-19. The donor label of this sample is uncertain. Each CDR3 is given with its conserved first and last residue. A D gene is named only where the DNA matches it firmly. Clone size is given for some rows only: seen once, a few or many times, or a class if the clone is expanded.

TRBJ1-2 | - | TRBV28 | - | TGTGCCAGCAGTTTAGAGGACAATGGGAACTATGGCTACACCTTC | CASSLEDNGNYGYTF
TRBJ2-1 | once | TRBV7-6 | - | TGTGCCAGCGCGGGCATTAGTTACAATGAGCAGTTCTTC | CASAGISYNEQFF
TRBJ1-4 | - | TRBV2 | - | TGTGCCAGCAGTGAAGACAGGGCTAAACTGTTTTTT | CASSEDRAKLFF
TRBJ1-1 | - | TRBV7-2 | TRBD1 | TGTGCCAGCACCGGGACAGGGACCACTGAAGCTTTCTTT | CASTGTGTTEAFF
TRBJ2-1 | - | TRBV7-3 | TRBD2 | TGTGCCAGCAGCGCTCAGACTAGCGGGAGGGCCAACAATGAGCAGTTCTTC | CASSAQTSGRANNEQFF
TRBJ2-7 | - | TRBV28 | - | TGTGCCAGCAGTAAGAGGGGGGGGAGTCGCGAGCAGTACTTC | CASSKRGGSREQYF
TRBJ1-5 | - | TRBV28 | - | TGTGCCAGCAGTTTATTTGGCACAGGGCAGGGACAGCCCCAGCATTTT | CASSLFGTGQGQPQHF
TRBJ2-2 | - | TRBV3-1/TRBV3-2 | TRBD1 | TGTGCCAGCAGCTTCCCCGGGACAGGGGGAGGCACCGGGGAGCTGTTTTTT | CASSFPGTGGGTGELFF
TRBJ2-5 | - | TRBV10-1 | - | TGCGCCAGCAACCCGGGAGAGGGGGAGACCCAGTACTTC | CASNPGEGETQYF
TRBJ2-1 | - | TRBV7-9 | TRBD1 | TGTGCCAGCAGCTTAGGACAGGGAGATTACAATGAGCAGTTCTTC | CASSLGQGDYNEQFF
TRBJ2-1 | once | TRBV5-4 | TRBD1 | TGTGCCAGCAGCTCACGGACAGGGGCCTACAATGAGCAGTTCTTC | CASSSRTGAYNEQFF
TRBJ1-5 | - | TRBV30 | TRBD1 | TGTGCCTGGAGTACAGGGGGTCATAGCAATCAGCCCCAGCATTTT | CAWSTGGHSNQPQHF
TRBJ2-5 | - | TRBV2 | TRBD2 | TGTGCCAGCAGCAGTAGCGGGAGGGGGGAGACCCAGTACTTC | CASSSSGRGETQYF
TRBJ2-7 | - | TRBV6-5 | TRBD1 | TGTGCCAGCAACCACGGGACAGAAACCTACGAGCAGTACTTC | CASNHGTETYEQYF
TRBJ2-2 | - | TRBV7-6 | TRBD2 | TGTGCCAGCAGCCGCCCGCGGGGGGCCGGGGAGCTGTTTTTT | CASSRPRGAGELFF
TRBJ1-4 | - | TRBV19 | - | TGTGCCAGTAGACAGAGAACCTTTAATGAAAAACTGTTTTTT | CASRQRTFNEKLFF
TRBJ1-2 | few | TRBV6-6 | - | TGTGCCAGCAGTTACTCGAACCAGGCTTATGGCTACACCTTC | CASSYSNQAYGYTF
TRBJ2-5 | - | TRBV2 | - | TGTGCCAGCAGTCGACAGCCTGGAGGGGAGACCCAGTACTTC | CASSRQPGGETQYF
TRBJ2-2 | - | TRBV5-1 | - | TGCGCCAGCAGCTTGTCATACACCGGGGAGCTGTTTTTT | CASSLSYTGELFF
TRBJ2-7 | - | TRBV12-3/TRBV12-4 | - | TGTGCCAGCAGCCCTCTAGGGGGGGACGAGCAGTACTTC | CASSPLGGDEQYF
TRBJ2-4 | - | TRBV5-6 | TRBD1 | TGTGCCAGCAGCTTGGTGGACAGGGCCAAAAACATTCAGTACTTC | CASSLVDRAKNIQYF
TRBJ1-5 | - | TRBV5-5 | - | TGTGCCAGCAGCCCGACGGAGACTACGCGTAGCAATCAGCCCCAGCATTTT | CASSPTETTRSNQPQHF
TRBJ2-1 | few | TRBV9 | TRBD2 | TGTGCCAGCAGCGTAGGGACTAGCAGCGGGTTCTACAATGAGCAGTTCTTC | CASSVGTSSGFYNEQFF
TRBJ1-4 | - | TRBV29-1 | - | TGCAGCGTGGGGGACTTCGCAACTAATGAAAAACTGTTTTTT | CSVGDFATNEKLFF
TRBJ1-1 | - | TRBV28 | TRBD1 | TGTGCCAGCAGTCAGACAGGGTATGACACTGAAGCTTTCTTT | CASSQTGYDTEAFF
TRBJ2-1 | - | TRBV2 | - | TGTGCCAGCAGGGGCACTAGTTACAATGAGCAGTTCTTC | CASRGTSYNEQFF
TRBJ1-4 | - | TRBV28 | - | TGTGCCAGCAAGGGAGGGACGTCTTCTAAAAAACTGTTTTTT | CASKGGTSSKKLFF
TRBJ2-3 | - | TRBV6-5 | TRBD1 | TGTGCCAGCAGTTACCTCCGACAGGGCAATACGCAGTATTTT | CASSYLRQGNTQYF
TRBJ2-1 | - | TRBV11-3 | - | TGTGCCAGCAGCTTAAGCCCCTACAATGAGCAGTTCTTC | CASSLSPYNEQFF
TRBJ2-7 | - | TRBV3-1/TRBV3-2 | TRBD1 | TGTGCCAGCAGCCAAGAGTGGACAGGGCAGGTAGGCGAGCAGTACTTC | CASSQEWTGQVGEQYF
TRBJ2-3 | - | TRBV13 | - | TGTGCCAGCGCCATTGGGGACTTCGACACGCAGTATTTT | CASAIGDFDTQYF
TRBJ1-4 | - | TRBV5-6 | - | TGTGCCAGCAGCAGGGGTAGGGGTGCTAATGAAAAACTGTTTTTT | CASSRGRGANEKLFF
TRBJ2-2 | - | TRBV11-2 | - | TGTGCCAGCAGCTTTCTCCGTAACACCGGGGAGCTGTTTTTT | CASSFLRNTGELFF
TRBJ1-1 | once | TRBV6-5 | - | TGTGCCAGCAGTTACTCGGAGGCGAACACTGAAGCTTTCTTT | CASSYSEANTEAFF
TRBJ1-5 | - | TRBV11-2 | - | TGTGCCAGCAGCTTAGGAACGCCGGATCAGCCCCAGCATTTT | CASSLGTPDQPQHF
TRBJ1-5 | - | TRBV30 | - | TGTGCCTGGAGTGTACTGGGGCAGGTAGGGGGTCAGCCCCAGCATTTT | CAWSVLGQVGGQPQHF
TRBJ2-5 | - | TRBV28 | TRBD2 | TGTGCCAGCAGTTTAAGCGGGAGGGCCGGGGAGACCCAGTACTTC | CASSLSGRAGETQYF
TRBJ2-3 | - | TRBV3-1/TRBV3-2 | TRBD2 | TGTGCCAGCAGCCAAGAGCGCGGGAGGGGCACAGATACGCAGTATTTT | CASSQERGRGTDTQYF
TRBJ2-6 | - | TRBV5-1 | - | TGCGCCAGCAGTGGGGCACTGAGTCTATCTGGGGCCAACGTCCTGACTTTC | CASSGALSLSGANVLTF
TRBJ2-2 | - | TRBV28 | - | TGTGCCACCTCAAAGGAGACCGACACCGGGGAGCTGTTTTTT | CATSKETDTGELFF
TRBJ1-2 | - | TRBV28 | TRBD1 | TGTGCCAGCACCGGAGACAGGGTTTACTATGGCTACACCTTC | CASTGDRVYYGYTF
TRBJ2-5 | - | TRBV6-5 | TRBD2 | TGTGCCAGCAGCGCACGGGGGGGGCCCCAAGAGACCCAGTACTTC | CASSARGGPQETQYF
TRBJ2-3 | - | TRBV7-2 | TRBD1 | TGTGCCAGCAGCTTCCCGACCGGACAGGGACGAAAAAGCACAGATACGCAGTATTTT | CASSFPTGQGRKSTDTQYF
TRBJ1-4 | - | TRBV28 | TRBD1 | TGTGCCAGCAGTTTTAGCAGGGGGCGGGCAACTAATGAAAAACTGTTTTTT | CASSFSRGRATNEKLFF
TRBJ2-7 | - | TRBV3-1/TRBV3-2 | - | TGTGCCAGCAGCCGGGACAAGGCCTACGAGCAGTACTTC | CASSRDKAYEQYF
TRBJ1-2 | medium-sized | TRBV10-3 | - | TGTGCCATCAGGCAGTTCAGCTATGGCTACACCTTC | CAIRQFSYGYTF
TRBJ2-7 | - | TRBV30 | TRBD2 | TGTGCCTGGAGTGGGGGGGGCGAGCAGTACTTC | CAWSGGGEQYF
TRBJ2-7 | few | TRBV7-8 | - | TGTGCCAGCAGCTTAGCGAGGAGACTAGGTCTGCCCGAGCAGTACTTC | CASSLARRLGLPEQYF
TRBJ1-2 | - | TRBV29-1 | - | TGCAGCGTTGTGCCATCAGACTATGGCTACACCTTC | CSVVPSDYGYTF
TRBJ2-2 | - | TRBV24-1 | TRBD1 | TGTGCCACCAGTGATCAGAAGACAGGGAGTAAAACCGGGGAGCTGTTTTTT | CATSDQKTGSKTGELFF
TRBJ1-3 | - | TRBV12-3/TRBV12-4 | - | TGTGCCAGCAGTTACATTAGAAACACCATATATTTT | CASSYIRNTIYF
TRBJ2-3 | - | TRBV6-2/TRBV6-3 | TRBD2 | TGTGCCAGCAGTTACCCCCTAGCGGGAAGTGGGTCTAGCACAGATACGCAGTATTTT | CASSYPLAGSGSSTDTQYF
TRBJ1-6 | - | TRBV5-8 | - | TGTGCCAGCAGCTTGCGGACAAACGGGAATTCACCCCTCCACTTT | CASSLRTNGNSPLHF
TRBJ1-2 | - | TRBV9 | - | TGTGCCAGCAGCCTCCGGACAAAGAACTATGGCTACACCTTC | CASSLRTKNYGYTF